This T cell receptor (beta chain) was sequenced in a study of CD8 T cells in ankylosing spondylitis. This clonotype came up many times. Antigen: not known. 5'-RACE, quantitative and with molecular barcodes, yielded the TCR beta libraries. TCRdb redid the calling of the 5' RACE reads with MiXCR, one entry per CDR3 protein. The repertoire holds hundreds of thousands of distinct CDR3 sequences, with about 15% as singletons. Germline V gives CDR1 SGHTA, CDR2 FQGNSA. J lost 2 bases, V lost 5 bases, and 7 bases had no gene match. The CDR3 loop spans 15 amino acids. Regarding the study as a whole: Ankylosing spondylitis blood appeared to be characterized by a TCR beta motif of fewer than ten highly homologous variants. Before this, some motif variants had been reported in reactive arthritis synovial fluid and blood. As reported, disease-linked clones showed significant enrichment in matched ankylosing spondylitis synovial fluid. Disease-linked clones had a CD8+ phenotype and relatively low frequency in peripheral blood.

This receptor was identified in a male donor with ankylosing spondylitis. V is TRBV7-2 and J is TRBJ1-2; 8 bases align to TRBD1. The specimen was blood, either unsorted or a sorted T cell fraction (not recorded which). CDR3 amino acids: CASSPWTGWNYGYTF. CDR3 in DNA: TGTGCCAGCAGCCCCTGGACAGGGTGGAACTATGGCTACACCTTC.